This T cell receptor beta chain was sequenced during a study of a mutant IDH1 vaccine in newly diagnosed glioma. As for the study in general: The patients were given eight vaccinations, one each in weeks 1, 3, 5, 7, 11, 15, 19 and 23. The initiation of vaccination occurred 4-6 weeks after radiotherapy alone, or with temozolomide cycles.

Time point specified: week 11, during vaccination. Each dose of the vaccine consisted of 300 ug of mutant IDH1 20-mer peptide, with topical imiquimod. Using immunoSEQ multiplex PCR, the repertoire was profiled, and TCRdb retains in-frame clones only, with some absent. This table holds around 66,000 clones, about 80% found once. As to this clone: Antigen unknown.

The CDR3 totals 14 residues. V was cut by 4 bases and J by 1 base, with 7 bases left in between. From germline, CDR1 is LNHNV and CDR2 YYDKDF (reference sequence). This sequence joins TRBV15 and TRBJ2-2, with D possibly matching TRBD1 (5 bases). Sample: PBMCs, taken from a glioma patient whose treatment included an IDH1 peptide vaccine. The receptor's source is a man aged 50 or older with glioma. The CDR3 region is CATSMTENTGELFF. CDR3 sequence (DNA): TGTGCCACCAGCATGACAGAGAACACCGGGGAGCTGTTTTTT. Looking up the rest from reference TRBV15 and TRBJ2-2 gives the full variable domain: DAMVIQNPRYQVTQFGKPVTLSCSQTLNHNVMYWYQQKSSQAPKLLFHYYDKDFNNEADTPDNFQSRRPNTSFCFLDIRSPGLGDTAMYLCATSMTENTGELFFGEGSRLTVL.